These T cell receptor beta chains were read from a single sample in a study of blood T cell repertoires in COVID-19. Data came from immunoSEQ multiplex PCR; TCRdb stores just in-frame clones and leaves some out. This table holds more than 50,000 clones, 70% to 90% found once. The sequenced material came from peripheral blood. Receptors originate from a human donor in a cohort sampled during active COVID-19. The CDR3 runs from the conserved cysteine through the conserved F or W. D genes are given only for firm matches. For some rows the clone size is stated as once, few or many, or as a class when expanded; others skip it.

clone_size j_call d_call v_call cdr3_aa cdr3_nt
NA TRBJ2-5 TRBD1 TRBV30 CAWSVHPGQGARETQYF TGTGCCTGGAGTGTGCACCCGGGACAGGGGGCCCGGGAGACCCAGTACTTC
NA TRBJ1-1 NA TRBV12-3/TRBV12-4 CATETSPGTEAFF TGTGCCACCGAGACTTCTCCGGGGACTGAAGCTTTCTTT
NA TRBJ2-7 NA TRBV19 CASSSSYEQYF TGTGCCAGTAGTAGCAGTTACGAGCAGTACTTC
NA TRBJ1-2 NA TRBV5-8 CASSLVNRGYTF TGTGCCAGCAGCTTGGTGAATCGGGGCTACACCTTC
NA TRBJ1-2 NA TRBV4-1 CASSQETRRRHYGYTF TGCGCCAGCAGCCAAGAAACTAGGCGCCGACACTATGGCTACACCTTC
NA TRBJ1-2 NA TRBV18 CASSLPPNQNGYTF TGTGCCAGCTCACTTCCCCCTAACCAAAACGGCTACACCTTC
NA TRBJ2-7 TRBD2 TRBV7-8 CASSLGTSGWSSYEQYF TGTGCCAGCAGCTTAGGGACTAGCGGGTGGAGCTCCTACGAGCAGTACTTC
NA TRBJ2-7 NA TRBV19 CASTNTGLYEQYF TGTGCCAGCACCAATACAGGGTTGTACGAGCAGTACTTC
NA TRBJ1-1 NA TRBV6-2/TRBV6-3 CASSYGKYTEAFF TGTGCCAGCAGTTACGGCAAGTACACTGAAGCTTTCTTT
few TRBJ2-5 TRBD2 TRBV5-4 CASSYKTQGLGGETQYF TGTGCCAGCAGCTATAAAACCCAGGGACTAGGTGGGGAGACCCAGTACTTC
once TRBJ2-7 TRBD1 TRBV5-5 CASSRGTGGYEQYF TGTGCCAGCAGCCGCGGGACAGGGGGCTACGAGCAGTACTTC
few TRBJ2-2 TRBD2 TRBV11-2 CASSFTSGRARTGELFF TGTGCCAGCAGCTTTACTAGCGGGAGGGCCCGCACCGGGGAGCTGTTTTTT
NA TRBJ1-1 NA TRBV6-5 CASSSPSEGSEAFF TGTGCCAGCAGTTCGCCCTCGGAGGGGTCTGAAGCTTTCTTT
few TRBJ2-4 NA TRBV7-2 CASSLGPGGNIQYF TGTGCCAGCAGTCTTGGCCCCGGGGGAAACATTCAGTACTTC
NA TRBJ1-2 TRBD1 TRBV9 CASSEQGGVYGYTF TGTGCCAGCAGCGAACAGGGGGGGGTCTATGGCTACACCTTC
NA TRBJ1-1 TRBD1 TRBV4-3 CASSRDRNTEAFF TGCGCCAGCAGCCGGGACAGGAACACTGAAGCTTTCTTT
once TRBJ2-7 TRBD1 TRBV10-3 CAISGETGVTYEQYF TGTGCCATCTCGGGCGAGACAGGGGTTACCTACGAGCAGTACTTC
NA TRBJ2-1 TRBD2 TRBV9 CASSGERGHNEQFF TGTGCCAGCAGTGGGGAGCGGGGACACAATGAGCAGTTCTTC
NA TRBJ2-5 NA TRBV6-5 CASSLQGRGQETQYF TGTGCCAGCAGCCTGCAGGGGAGAGGGCAAGAGACCCAGTACTTC
NA TRBJ2-7 TRBD2 TRBV19 CASSSIVWGTNPYEQYF TGTGCCAGTAGTTCGATCGTTTGGGGGACTAATCCCTACGAGCAGTACTTC
NA TRBJ1-1 NA TRBV5-8 CASSLVLDAFF TGTGCCAGCAGCTTGGTCCTAGACGCTTTCTTT
NA TRBJ1-1 TRBD1 TRBV6-5 CASTGVSAGEAFF TGTGCCAGTACAGGGGTGTCGGCCGGTGAAGCTTTCTTT
NA TRBJ1-6 TRBD1 TRBV5-8 CASSSQDRGDSPLHF TGTGCCAGCAGCTCCCAAGACAGGGGAGATTCACCCCTCCACTTT
once TRBJ2-5 TRBD1 TRBV11-2 CASSLRPDRPDQETQYF TGTGCCAGCAGCTTAAGACCGGACAGGCCCGACCAAGAGACCCAGTACTTC
NA TRBJ1-2 NA TRBV30 CAWTTGGGYTF TGTGCCTGGACCACAGGAGGGGGCTACACCTTC
NA TRBJ2-7 TRBD1 TRBV19 CASSSRTGDYYEQYF TGTGCCAGTAGTTCACGGACAGGGGATTACTACGAGCAGTACTTC
NA TRBJ1-2 NA TRBV7-9 CASSPPSSLNYGYTF TGTGCCAGCAGCCCCCCGTCGAGCCTTAACTATGGCTACACCTTC
NA TRBJ2-3 NA TRBV30 CAWSRSSTDTQYF TGTGCCTGGAGTCGGAGTAGCACAGATACGCAGTATTTT
NA TRBJ2-3 NA TRBV7-8 CASSGPTTDTQYF TGTGCCAGCAGTGGGCCGACCACAGATACGCAGTATTTT
NA TRBJ1-2 TRBD1 TRBV2 CASIRTGGNYGYTF TGTGCCAGCATCCGGACAGGGGGTAACTATGGCTACACCTTC
NA TRBJ2-3 NA TRBV15 CATSSRILGASTDTQYF TGTGCCACCAGCTCCCGGATTTTAGGGGCCAGCACAGATACGCAGTATTTT
NA TRBJ1-3 NA TRBV7-2 CASSLTTGFSGNTIYF TGTGCCAGCAGCTTAACCACAGGGTTCTCTGGAAACACCATATATTTT
once TRBJ1-5 NA TRBV7-8 CASSPGGNQPQHF TGTGCCAGCAGTCCGGGAGGAAATCAGCCCCAGCATTTT
NA TRBJ2-6 TRBD1 TRBV28 CASSLTGAGANVLTF TGTGCCAGCAGTCTAACAGGGGCTGGGGCCAACGTCCTGACTTTC
few TRBJ2-7 TRBD1 TRBV11-2 CASSSRDRAYEQYF TGTGCCAGCAGCTCCCGGGACAGGGCCTACGAGCAGTACTTC
NA TRBJ1-1 NA TRBV6-5 CASSSIPGTQGAEAFF TGTGCCAGCAGTTCAATTCCCGGGACACAAGGCGCTGAAGCTTTCTTT
NA TRBJ2-1 TRBD2 TRBV19 CASRHGLAGVEFF TGTGCCAGTAGACACGGACTAGCGGGGGTGGAGTTCTTC
NA TRBJ2-7 TRBD2 TRBV9 CASSVSGRTYEQYF TGTGCCAGCAGCGTAAGCGGGAGAACCTACGAGCAGTACTTC
NA TRBJ1-4 NA TRBV20-1 CSATGQGKLFF TGCAGTGCCACCGGGCAGGGGAAACTGTTTTTT
NA TRBJ2-3 NA TRBV7-2 CASSPGTSFTDTQYF TGTGCCAGCAGCCCCGGGACTTCCTTCACAGATACGCAGTATTTT
NA TRBJ2-1 TRBD2 TRBV11-2 CASSLDPRERGYNEQFF TGTGCCAGCAGCTTGGACCCCAGGGAGCGGGGGTACAATGAGCAGTTCTTC
NA TRBJ2-7 NA TRBV15 CATSRSTGSSYEQYF TGTGCCACCAGCAGATCCACAGGGAGCTCCTACGAGCAGTACTTC
NA TRBJ2-7 TRBD2 TRBV4-3 CASSHREGSYEQYF TGCGCCAGCAGCCATAGGGAGGGCTCCTACGAGCAGTACTTC
once TRBJ2-7 NA TRBV19 CASSIGQGSYEQYF TGTGCCAGTAGTATTGGGCAGGGTAGTTACGAGCAGTACTTC
NA TRBJ2-1 NA TRBV7-9 CASSLLTEPIGQFF TGTGCCAGCAGCTTATTAACCGAACCCATCGGGCAGTTCTTC
NA TRBJ1-1 NA TRBV19 CASSISRGAEAFF TGTGCCAGTAGTATATCCAGGGGCGCTGAAGCTTTCTTT
NA TRBJ2-7 NA TRBV9 CASSVASGTGDEQYF TGTGCCAGCAGCGTAGCATCCGGGACTGGGGACGAGCAGTACTTC
NA TRBJ2-7 NA TRBV12-5 CASGLVLEQYF TGTGCTAGTGGTTTGGTACTCGAGCAGTACTTC